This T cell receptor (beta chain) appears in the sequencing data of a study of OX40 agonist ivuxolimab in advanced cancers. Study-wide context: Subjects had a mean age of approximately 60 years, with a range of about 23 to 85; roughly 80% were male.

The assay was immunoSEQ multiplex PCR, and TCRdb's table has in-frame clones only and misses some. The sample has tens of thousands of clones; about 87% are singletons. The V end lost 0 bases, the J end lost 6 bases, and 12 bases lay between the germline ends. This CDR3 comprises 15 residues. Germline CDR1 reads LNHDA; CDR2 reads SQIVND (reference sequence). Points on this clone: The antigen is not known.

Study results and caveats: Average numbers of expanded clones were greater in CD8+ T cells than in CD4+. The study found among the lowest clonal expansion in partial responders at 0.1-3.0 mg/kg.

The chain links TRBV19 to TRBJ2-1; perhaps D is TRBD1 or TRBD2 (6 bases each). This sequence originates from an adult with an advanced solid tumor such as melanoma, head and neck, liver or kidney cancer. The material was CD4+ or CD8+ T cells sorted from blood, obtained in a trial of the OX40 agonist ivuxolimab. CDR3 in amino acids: CASSIEEGTSNEQFF. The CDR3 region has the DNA TGTGCCAGTAGTATAGAGGAGGGGACAAGCAATGAGCAGTTCTTC.